Listed here are 14 T cell receptor beta chains from one sample, sequenced in a study of cytomegalovirus exposure and HLA in healthy donors (dated 2017 in TCRdb). Libraries were built with the immunoSEQ multiplex PCR assay. For the multiplex PCR, a mixture combining 60 forward primers for TCR Vbeta segments and 13 reverse primers for TCR Jbeta segments was used. TCRdb carries this immuneACCESS record with in-frame sequences only. Its versions omit some clonotypes, under half of them owing to an unresolved V gene in the studies checked, with the rest unexplained. In this sample the table shows 150,000 to 200,000 clones, roughly 70% of which occur a single time. The ten largest clones represent 2.5% to 3% of the sample. Sequenced: PBMCs. These receptors were collected from a woman between 50 and 59 years old in good health and CMV-seropositive.

CDR3 sequence: CASRQGEIRGGELFF. CDR3 nucleotide sequence: TGTGCCAGCAGACAGGGGGAAATTCGGGGCGGGGAGCTGTTTTTT. V gene TRBV2 combines with J gene TRBJ2-2, with 8 bases matching TRBD1. With 6 bases clipped from V and 7 bases from J, the junction kept 10 bases outside the gene matches. CDR1 SNHLY and CDR2 FYNNEI come from the germline V gene. This CDR3 contains 15 residues. The entire variable domain, with the rest obtained from reference TRBV2 and TRBJ2-2, is as follows: EPEVTQTPSHQVTQMGQEVILRCVPISNHLYFYWYRQILGQKVEFLVSFYNNEISEKSEIFDDQFSVERPDGSNFTLKIRSTKLEDSAMYFCASRQGEIRGGELFFGEGSRLTVL.

This clone has only a few counts. V and J are TRBV5-1 and TRBJ2-6; D is perhaps TRBD1 (5 bases). The germline V gene encodes CDR1 SGHRS and CDR2 YFSETQ. With 1 base removed from V and 0 bases from J, the gap between germline ends came to 11 bases. CDR3 size: 17 residues. CDR3: CASSLQGTYSGANVLTF. The CDR3 region has the DNA TGCGCCAGCAGCTTGCAGGGTACCTACTCTGGGGCCAACGTCCTGACTTTC.

This clone was recorded a few times. The gene calls are TRBV4-1 and TRBJ2-3, with D possibly being TRBD2 (7 bases). Per germline, CDR1 MGHRA and CDR2 YSYEKL. The CDR3 totals 16 residues. V was cut by 3 bases and J by 4 bases, with 17 bases left in between. CDR3 protein: CASSHSGGARADTQYF. CDR3 sequence (DNA): TGCGCCAGCAGCCATTCTGGGGGGGCTCGTGCAGATACGCAGTATTTT.

This chain joins TRBV6-5 and TRBJ2-5, with D maybe TRBD2 (6 bases). CDR1 MNHEY and CDR2 SVGAGI come from the germline V gene. Trimming pared 8 bases from V and 1 base from J, leaving 11 bases between. The CDR3 sequence is 13 residues long. Written as DNA, the CDR3 is TGTGCCAGCCGGAGGGACGTCCAAGAGACCCAGTACTTC. It translates to CASRRDVQETQYF.

V and J are TRBV5-1 and TRBJ2-3, with 12 bases identical to TRBD2. The CDR3 runs 19 residues. The ends lost 0 bases at V and 0 bases at J; junction bases unmatched: 8. Per germline, CDR1 SGHRS and CDR2 YFSETQ. The CDR3 loop is CASSLAGGLAGISTDTQYF. The CDR3 DNA follows: TGCGCCAGCAGCTTGGCGGGGGGACTAGCGGGCATAAGCACAGATACGCAGTATTTT.

This clone was seen a few times. The V call is TRBV10-1, the J call TRBJ2-3; D uncertain. V was clipped by 0 bases and J by 2 bases, with 3 bases between them. The CDR3 has 13 amino acids. Germline CDR1 reads WNHNN; CDR2 reads SYGVQD (reference sequence). The CDR3 sequence: CASSESSTDTQYF. Here the CDR3 DNA reads TGCGCCAGCAGTGAGTCCTCCACAGATACGCAGTATTTT.

The DNA of the CDR3 is TGTGCCAGCAGTCTTGGTAGCGGGGAGACAGATACGCAGTATTTT. As protein: CASSLGSGETDTQYF. V gene TRBV27 combines with J gene TRBJ2-3; 8 bases are a match to TRBD2. This CDR3 contains 15 residues. Germline-derived CDR1 and CDR2 are MNHEY and SMNVEV (reference sequence). V gave up 5 bases and J gave up 3 bases; unmatched junction bases: 7.

V is TRBV5-1 and J is TRBJ2-6; 7 nucleotides match TRBD2. V lost 2 bases and J lost 2; bases outside the gene matches: 4. From germline, CDR1 is SGHRS and CDR2 YFSETQ. The CDR3 is 16 amino acids. For the CDR3, the DNA is TGCGCCAGCAGCTTTTGGGCGGGGGCTGGGGCCAACGTCCTGACTTTC. It encodes CASSFWAGAGANVLTF. The full variable domain, in which reference TRBV5-1 and TRBJ2-6 provide the parts outside the CDR3, is KAGVTQTPRYLIKTRGQQVTLSCSPISGHRSVSWYQQTPGQGLQFLFEYFSETQRNKGNFPGRFSGRQFSNSRSEMNVSTLELGDSALYLCASSFWAGAGANVLTFGAGSRLTVL.

The table lists this clone with a count of one. The chain is built from TRBV4-1 and TRBJ1-1; 10 nucleotides line up with TRBD1. This CDR3 region has 16 residues. Germline V lookup: CDR1 MGHRA, CDR2 YSYEKL. V trimming: 2 bases; J trimming: 0 bases; junction bases outside the gene matches: 3. Here the CDR3 DNA reads TGCGCCAGCAGCCAAAGACAGGGGGCGGTGAACACTGAAGCTTTCTTT. Translation: CASSQRQGAVNTEAFF.

The chain has TRBV2 and TRBJ2-7; a weak D match, TRBD2 (6 bases). Germline loops: CDR1 SNHLY, CDR2 FYNNEI. CDR3 length equals 13 residues. The ends were cut back, 3 bases at V and 7 bases at J, with 13 bases in the middle. The CDR3 spells CASSDVGGGEQYF. CDR3 sequence (DNA): TGTGCCAGCAGTGATGTGGGGGGTGGGGAGCAGTACTTC.

This chain links TRBV4-2 with TRBJ2-1, with D perhaps matching TRBD1 (6 bases). CDR3 size: 14 residues. Trimming left V 4 bases short and J 9 bases short, with 16 bases between. The germline V gene has CDR1 LGHNA and CDR2 YNFKEQ. The CDR3 bases are TGTGCCAGCAGCCGTGCTAGCCTCAGGGGTGAGCAGTTCTTC. It encodes CASSRASLRGEQFF.

The chain couples TRBV5-5 to TRBJ2-4; TRBD2 might be the D (6 bases). The CDR3 spans 14 residues. CDR1 is SGHKS and CDR2 is YYEKEE in the germline V gene (reference sequence). Trimming removed 1 base from V and 7 bases from J, with 12 bases in between. The CDR3 sequence is CASSLRGYTNIQYF. The CDR3 coding sequence is TGTGCCAGCAGCTTGCGGGGGTATACGAACATTCAGTACTTC.

The chain couples TRBV2 to TRBJ2-5; 12 nucleotides match TRBD2. V shed 5 bases, J shed 4 bases, and the junction held 8 bases outside the gene matches. Germline V gene data show CDR1 as SNHLY and CDR2 as FYNNEI. There are 16 residues in the CDR3. The CDR3 here is CASSSLAGGFRETQYF. For the CDR3, the DNA is TGTGCCAGCAGTTCACTAGCGGGGGGCTTCCGAGAGACCCAGTACTTC.

The rearrangement links TRBV15 to TRBJ1-1, with TRBD1 matching 10 bases. Germline CDR1 and CDR2: LNHNV and YYDKDF (reference sequence). This CDR3 is built from 15 residues. Germline trimming cut 6 bases from V and 5 bases from J; bases unmatched to any gene: 9. Here the CDR3 DNA reads TGTGCCACCAGAAGCAGGGACAGGGGTGAGACTGAAGCTTTCTTT. It codes for CATRSRDRGETEAFF.